A selection of T cell receptor beta chains follows, all from one sample in a study of T-cell reconstitution after alpha-beta-depleted transplantation in children. MiXCR, applied by TCRdb to the PCR reads, yields one record per CDR3 protein. In the table there are 200,000 to 250,000 distinct CDR3 sequences, approximately 7% of which are singletons. This material consisted of PBMCs, taken before TCRalphabeta/CD19-depleted stem cell transplant. These receptor sequences come from a boy aged 2 to 9 with acute lymphoblastic leukemia, due to receive a stem cell transplant. CDR3s include the opening cysteine and the closing phenylalanine or tryptophan. D genes are given only for firm matches. Rows give clone size only sometimes, using once, few, many, or a class for an expanded clone.

clone size	V gene	J gene	D gene	CDR3 protein	CDR3 DNA
few	TRBV6-2/TRBV6-3	TRBJ1-1	NA	CASTRRGTEAFF	TGTGCCAGCACTCGCCGAGGTACTGAAGCTTTCTTT
many	TRBV7-2	TRBJ1-1	NA	CASSIEDLTAFF	TGTGCCAGCAGCATAGAGGACCTTACGGCTTTCTTT
many	TRBV25-1	TRBJ1-1	NA	CASSEFECVNTEAFF	TGTGCCAGCAGTGAATTTGAGTGCGTGAACACTGAAGCTTTCTTT
many	TRBV5-1	TRBJ2-5	NA	CASSLARVHEETQYF	TGCGCCAGCAGCTTGGCTAGGGTTCACGAAGAGACCCAGTACTTC
many	TRBV6-2/TRBV6-3	TRBJ2-1	TRBD2	CASLLAGVAGEQFF	TGTGCCAGCCTACTAGCGGGGGTAGCGGGTGAGCAGTTCTTC
many	TRBV14	TRBJ2-7	NA	CASSQDSRQYF	TGTGCCAGCAGCCAAGATTCCAGGCAGTACTTC
many	TRBV18	TRBJ2-6	TRBD1	CASSPEDRGSAGANVLTF	TGTGCCAGCTCACCAGAGGACAGGGGTTCGGCTGGGGCCAACGTCCTGACTTTC
once	TRBV3-1	TRBJ1-1	NA	CACCLIQVTGWGVDTEAFF	TGTGCCTGCTGTTTAATTCAGGTGACAGGTTGGGGGGTAGACACTGAAGCTTTCTTT
many	TRBV7-2	TRBJ2-7	NA	CASSLSGYAYEQYF	TGTGCCAGCAGCTTATCGGGGTATGCCTACGAGCAGTACTTC
NA	TRBV6-4	TRBJ1-5	TRBD1	CASSPGQVTIYSNQPQHF	TGTGCCAGCAGTCCTGGACAGGTAACGATCTATAGCAATCAGCCCCAGCATTTT
NA	TRBV7-8	TRBJ2-1	TRBD2	CASSFGTSVGPDAVNEQFF	TGTGCCAGCAGCTTCGGGACTAGCGTTGGACCCGATGCCGTCAATGAGCAGTTCTTC
many	TRBV9	TRBJ1-1	TRBD1	CASSGTGRTEAFF	TGTGCCAGCAGCGGGACAGGGCGGACTGAAGCTTTCTTT
few	TRBV7-9	TRBJ1-2	NA	CASSRGGRMANYGYTF	TGTGCCAGCAGCCGCGGGGGTAGGATGGCTAACTATGGCTACACCTTC
NA	TRBV28	TRBJ1-2	NA	CASSWYRGAYYGYTF	TGTGCCAGCAGTTGGTATCGGGGAGCGTACTATGGCTACACCTTC
many	TRBV2	TRBJ2-2	NA	CASNQGGRTGELFF	TGTGCCAGCAACCAGGGTGGGAGAACCGGGGAGCTGTTTTTT
many	TRBV15	TRBJ1-1	NA	CATSRAHIANTEAFF	TGTGCCACCAGCAGAGCGCACATTGCGAACACTGAAGCTTTCTTT
NA	TRBV4-2	TRBJ1-5	TRBD1	CATRTGVNQPQHF	TGTGCCACCAGGACAGGGGTCAATCAGCCCCAGCATTTT
few	TRBV7-9	TRBJ2-1	NA	CASSPIQRSYNEQFF	TGTGCCAGCAGCCCAATCCAGCGCTCCTACAATGAGCAGTTCTTC
many	TRBV5-5	TRBJ2-2	NA	CASSSHGLGGGGELFF	TGTGCCAGCAGCTCCCACGGTCTAGGGGGTGGCGGGGAGCTGTTTTTT
many	TRBV12-3/TRBV12-4	TRBJ2-1	NA	CASTLSGFYNEQFF	TGTGCCAGCACCCTATCGGGGTTCTACAATGAGCAGTTCTTC
NA	TRBV5-1	TRBJ2-5	NA	CASISGVGQETQYF	TGCGCCAGCATATCCGGGGTAGGACAAGAGACCCAGTACTTC
NA	TRBV6-1	TRBJ2-5	TRBD2	CASSPRGGGETQYF	TGTGCCAGCAGTCCCCGGGGGGGCGGAGAGACCCAGTACTTC
NA	TRBV5-1	TRBJ2-6	NA	CASSLDATVGSGANVLTF	TGCGCCAGCAGCTTGGACGCGACGGTTGGGTCTGGGGCCAACGTCCTGACTTTC
many	TRBV28	TRBJ2-5	NA	CASSLRGGRLSGTQYF	TGTGCCAGCAGTTTACGCGGCGGAAGGCTGAGTGGGACCCAGTACTTC
many	TRBV20-1	TRBJ1-3	NA	CSASQEYSGNTIYF	TGCAGTGCTAGCCAGGAATACTCTGGAAACACCATATATTTT
NA	TRBV28	TRBJ2-7	TRBD2	CASSLSSGLYEQYF	TGTGCCAGCAGTCTCTCTAGCGGTCTCTACGAGCAGTACTTC
NA	TRBV27	TRBJ2-6	TRBD1	CASSPRTGGVSGANVLTF	TGTGCCAGCAGTCCGAGGACAGGGGGTGTATCTGGGGCCAACGTCCTGACTTTC
many	TRBV20-1	TRBJ1-4	NA	CSASARASAKEKLFF	TGCAGTGCTAGCGCCCGGGCATCTGCTAAGGAAAAACTGTTTTTT
NA	TRBV3-1	TRBJ2-3	NA	CAICPLDVGLTEGTDTQYF	TGTGCCATCTGCCCACTGGACGTAGGCCTTACCGAGGGCACAGATACGCAGTATTTT
many	TRBV5-1	TRBJ2-2	NA	CASSFLVTGELFF	TGCGCCAGCAGCTTTTTGGTCACCGGGGAGCTGTTTTTT
many	TRBV10-3	TRBJ2-5	NA	CAISDQGGTQETQYF	TGTGCCATCAGCGACCAAGGGGGGACCCAAGAGACCCAGTACTTC
many	TRBV6-5	TRBJ1-1	NA	CASRGLGDTEAFF	TGTGCCAGCAGGGGTTTGGGGGACACTGAAGCTTTCTTT
few	TRBV5-5	TRBJ2-2	NA	CASSPWVTRTGELFF	TGTGCCAGCAGCCCGTGGGTAACCCGCACCGGGGAGCTGTTTTTT
many	TRBV7-3	TRBJ2-2	TRBD2	CASRLAGANTGELFF	TGTGCCAGCAGGCTAGCGGGGGCCAACACCGGGGAGCTGTTTTTT
many	TRBV12-3/TRBV12-4	TRBJ2-7	TRBD2	CASSLGGRAYEQYF	TGTGCCAGCAGTTTAGGCGGGAGGGCCTACGAGCAGTACTTC
many	TRBV7-9	TRBJ2-1	TRBD2	CASTGGPSYNEQFF	TGTGCCAGCACGGGAGGACCTTCCTACAATGAGCAGTTCTTC
NA	TRBV5-1	TRBJ2-1	TRBD2	CASSPGLANNEQFF	TGCGCCAGCAGCCCGGGACTAGCCAACAATGAGCAGTTCTTC
many	TRBV20-1	TRBJ2-5	TRBD1	CSASRGLGDQYF	TGCAGTGCTTCTAGGGGGCTCGGGGACCAGTACTTC